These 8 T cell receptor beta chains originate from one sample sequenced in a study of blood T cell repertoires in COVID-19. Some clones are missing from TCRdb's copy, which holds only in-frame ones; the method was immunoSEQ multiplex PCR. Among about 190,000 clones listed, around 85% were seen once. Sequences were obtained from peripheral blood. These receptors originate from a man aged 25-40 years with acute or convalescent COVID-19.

The CDR3 region has the DNA TGTGCCAGCAGTTTTTCGGTGACAGGGTATCAGCCCCAGCATTTT. This gives the protein CASSFSVTGYQPQHF. The chain has TRBV28 and TRBJ1-5, with 7 bases fitting TRBD1. This CDR3 is 15 amino acids long. In germline, CDR1 is MDHEN, CDR2 SYDVKM. With 3 bases clipped from V and 5 bases from J, the junction kept 7 bases outside the gene matches.

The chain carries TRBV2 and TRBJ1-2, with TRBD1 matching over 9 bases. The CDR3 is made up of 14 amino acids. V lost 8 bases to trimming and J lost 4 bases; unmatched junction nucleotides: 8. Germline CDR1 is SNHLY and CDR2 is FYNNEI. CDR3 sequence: CASGRQGVGYGYTF. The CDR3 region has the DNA TGTGCCAGCGGGAGACAGGGGGTGGGCTATGGCTACACCTTC.

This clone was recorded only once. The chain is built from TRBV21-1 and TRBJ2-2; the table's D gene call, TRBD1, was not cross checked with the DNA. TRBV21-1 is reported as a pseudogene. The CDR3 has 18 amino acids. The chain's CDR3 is CASSKGAGKWVYTGELFF. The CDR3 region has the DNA TGTGCCAGCAGCAAAGGGGCAGGGAAATGGGTGTACACCGGGGAGCTGTTTTTT.

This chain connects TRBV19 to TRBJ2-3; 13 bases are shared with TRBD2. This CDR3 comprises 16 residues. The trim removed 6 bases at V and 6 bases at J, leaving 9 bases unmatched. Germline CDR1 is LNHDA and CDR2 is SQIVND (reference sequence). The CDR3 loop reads CASSRGLAGPIDTQYF. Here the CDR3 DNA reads TGTGCCAGTAGCCGGGGACTAGCGGGGCCTATTGATACGCAGTATTTT.

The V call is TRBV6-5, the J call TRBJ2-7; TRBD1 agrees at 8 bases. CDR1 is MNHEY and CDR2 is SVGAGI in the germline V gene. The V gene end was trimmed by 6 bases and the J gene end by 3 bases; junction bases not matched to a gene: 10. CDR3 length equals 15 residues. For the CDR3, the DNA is TGTGCCAGCAGCATGGGACAGGAGATTTACTACGAGCAGTACTTC. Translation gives CASSMGQEIYYEQYF.

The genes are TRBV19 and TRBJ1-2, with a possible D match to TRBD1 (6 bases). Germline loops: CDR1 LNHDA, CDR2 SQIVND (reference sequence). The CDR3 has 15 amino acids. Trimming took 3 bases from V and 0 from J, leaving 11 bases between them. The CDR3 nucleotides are TGTGCCAGTAGTATTCAGGGGTATCCTAACTATGGCTACACCTTC. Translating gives CASSIQGYPNYGYTF.

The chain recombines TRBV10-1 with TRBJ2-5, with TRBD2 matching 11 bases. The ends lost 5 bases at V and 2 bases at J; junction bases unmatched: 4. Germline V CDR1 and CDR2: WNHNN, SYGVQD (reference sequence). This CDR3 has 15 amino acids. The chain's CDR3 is CASSFTSGGQETQYF. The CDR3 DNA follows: TGCGCCAGCAGTTTTACTAGCGGGGGTCAAGAGACCCAGTACTTC.

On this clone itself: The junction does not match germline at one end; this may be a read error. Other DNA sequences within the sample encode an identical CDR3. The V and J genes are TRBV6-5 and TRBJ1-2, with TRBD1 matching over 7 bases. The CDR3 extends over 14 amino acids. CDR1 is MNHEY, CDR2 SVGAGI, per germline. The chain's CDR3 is CASSSGGSAYGYTF. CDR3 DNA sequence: TGTGCCAGCAGTTCAGGGGGGTCCGCCTATGGTTACACCTTC.